Sequencing of this T cell receptor beta chain was carried out in a study of graft-versus-host responses after intestinal transplantation. Broader study findings: Where graft-donor T cell macrochimerism was present, patients had high graft-versus-host to host-versus-graft clonal ratios in allografts. GvH clones were found in recipient marrow; some appeared first in ileum or blood. With peak circulating GvH clone levels came an association with early post-transplant HvG declines.

The length of the CDR3 is 15 residues. Trimming at V came to 6 bases and at J to 6 bases, leaving 12 bases not matched to a gene. Per the germline V gene, CDR1 is MDHEN and CDR2 is SYDVKM. Some clones are missing from TCRdb's copy, which holds only in-frame ones; the method was immunoSEQ multiplex PCR. The table includes 55,000 to 80,000 clones, 85% to 95% detected once. As regards this clone: As yet, its antigen is unknown.

J is TRBJ2-7 and V is TRBV28; TRBD1 matches 9 bases. Source: unstimulated CD8+ T cells sorted from spleen or lymph node cells, taken before transplant. The receptor was derived from a human donor who was the organ donor for an intestinal transplant. CDR3 nucleotide sequence: TGTGCCAGCAGGGACCTTCGGGACAGGGTGGGCGAGCAGTACTTC. It is translated as CASRDLRDRVGEQYF.